This T cell receptor (beta chain) was profiled in a study of PD-1 blockade in classical Hodgkin lymphoma. This table comes from immunoSEQ multiplex PCR, and its TCRdb copy is limited to in-frame clones, with some not included. This table holds 38,000 or so clones, over 70% found once. Relapse after autologous stem cell transplantation occurred in every patient, and brentuximab vedotin exposure varied. V shed 2 bases and J 7 bases; nucleotides not matched to a gene: 6. The CDR3 contains 15 residues. Germline V gene lookup returns CDR1 SGHTA and CDR2 FQGNSA. Notes on this clone: Its antigen is unidentified.

General study findings and limits: When set against healthy donors, newly diagnosed patients were reported to show lower baseline TCR diversity. Those achieving complete response showed baseline diversity like newly diagnosed patients. Repertoire difference causes, possibly disease activity or prior therapy, remain undefined. Researchers reported that CD4+ TCR diversity, though not CD8+, rose significantly by C4D1.

The chain joins TRBV7-2 to TRBJ2-5, with TRBD1 matching 11 bases. This specimen was peripheral blood mononuclear cells (PBMCs), taken at baseline. The clonotype comes from a human donor with classical Hodgkin lymphoma. In DNA form, the CDR3 reads TGTGCCAGCAGCTTAAGGGGACAGGGGGTAGGGACCCAGTACTTC. This gives the protein CASSLRGQGVGTQYF.